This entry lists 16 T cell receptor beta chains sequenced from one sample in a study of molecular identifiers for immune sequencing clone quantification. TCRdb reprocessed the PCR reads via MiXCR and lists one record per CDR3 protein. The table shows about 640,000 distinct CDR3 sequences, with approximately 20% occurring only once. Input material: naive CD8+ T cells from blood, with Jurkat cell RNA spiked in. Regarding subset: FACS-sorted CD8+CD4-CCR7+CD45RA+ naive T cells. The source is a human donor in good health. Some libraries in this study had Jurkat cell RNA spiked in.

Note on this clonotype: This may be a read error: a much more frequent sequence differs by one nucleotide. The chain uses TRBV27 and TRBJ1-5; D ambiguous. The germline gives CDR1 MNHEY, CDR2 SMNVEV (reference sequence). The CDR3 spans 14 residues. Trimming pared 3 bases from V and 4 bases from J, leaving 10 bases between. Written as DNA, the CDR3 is TGTGCCAGCAGTTTTGTAGGAGAGAATCAGCCCCAGCATTTT. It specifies CASSFVGENQPQHF.

CDR3: CAAEDIITPGELFF. The CDR3 DNA is TGTGCCGCCGAGGACATTATAACACCGGGGGAGCTGTTTTTT. This chain uses TRBV24-1 with TRBJ2-2, with D tentatively TRBD1 (5 bases). The V gene lost 12 bases and the J gene lost 8 bases, with 21 bases spanning the gap. Germline-derived CDR1 and CDR2 are KGHDR and SFDVKD. This CDR3 is built from 14 residues.

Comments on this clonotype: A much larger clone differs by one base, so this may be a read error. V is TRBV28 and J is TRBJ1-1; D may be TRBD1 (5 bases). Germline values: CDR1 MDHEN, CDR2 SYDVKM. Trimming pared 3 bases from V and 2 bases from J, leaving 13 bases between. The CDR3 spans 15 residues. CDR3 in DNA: TGTGCCAGCAGTTTCCCGACAGAACTTAACACTGAAGCTTTCTTT. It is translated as CASSFPTELNTEAFF.

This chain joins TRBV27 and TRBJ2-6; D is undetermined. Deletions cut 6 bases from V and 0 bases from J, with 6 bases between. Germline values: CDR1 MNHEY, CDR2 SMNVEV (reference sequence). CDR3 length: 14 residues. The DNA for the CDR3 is TGTGCCAGCAGAAAGTACTCTGGGGCCAACGTCCTGACTTTC. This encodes CASRKYSGANVLTF. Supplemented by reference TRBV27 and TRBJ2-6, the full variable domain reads EAQVTQNPRYLITVTGKKLTVTCSQNMNHEYMSWYRQDPGLGLRQIYYSMNVEVTDKGDVPEGYKVSRKEKRNFPLILESPSPNQTSLYFCASRKYSGANVLTFGAGSRLTVL.

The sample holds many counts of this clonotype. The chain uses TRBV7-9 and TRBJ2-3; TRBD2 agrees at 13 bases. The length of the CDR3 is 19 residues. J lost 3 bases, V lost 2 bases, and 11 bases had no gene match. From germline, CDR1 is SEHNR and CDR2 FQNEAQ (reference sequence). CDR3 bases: TGTGCCAGCAGCTTATTACTAGCGGGAGGGCCAGGTGGAACAGATACGCAGTATTTT. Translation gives CASSLLLAGGPGGTDTQYF.

The CDR3 loop reads CASRPGQGLTGELFF. The CDR3 bases are TGTGCCAGCAGACCGGGACAGGGACTCACCGGGGAGCTGTTTTTT. The rearrangement joins TRBV6-1 to TRBJ2-2; 9 nucleotides match TRBD1. The CDR3 spans 15 residues. From germline, CDR1 is MNHNS and CDR2 SASEGT. Germline trimming cut 6 bases from V and 4 bases from J; bases unmatched to any gene: 6.

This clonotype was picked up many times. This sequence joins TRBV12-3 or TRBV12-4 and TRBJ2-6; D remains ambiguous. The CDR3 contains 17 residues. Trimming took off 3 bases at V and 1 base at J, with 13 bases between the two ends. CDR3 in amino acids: CASSFIAPGSGANVLTF. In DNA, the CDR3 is TGTGCCAGCAGTTTCATCGCCCCTGGGTCTGGGGCCAACGTCCTGACTTTC.

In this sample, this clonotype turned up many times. Here the CDR3 reads CSARDRGLAGVEAYEQYF. The CDR3 DNA reads as TGCAGTGCTAGAGATCGAGGACTAGCGGGTGTCGAGGCCTACGAGCAGTACTTC. The chain links TRBV20-1 to TRBJ2-7; 11 bases align to TRBD2. The ends lost 0 bases at V and 2 bases at J; junction bases unmatched: 12. The CDR3 covers 18 residues. In germline, CDR1 is DFQATT, CDR2 SNEGSKA (reference sequence).

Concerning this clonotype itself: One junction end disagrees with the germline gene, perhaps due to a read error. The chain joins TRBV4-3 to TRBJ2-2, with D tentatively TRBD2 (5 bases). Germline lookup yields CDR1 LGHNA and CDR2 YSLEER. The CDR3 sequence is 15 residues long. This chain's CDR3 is CTSSQASGYTGELFF. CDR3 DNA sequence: TGCACCAGCAGCCAAGCCTCGGGGTATACGGGGGAGCTGTTTTTT.

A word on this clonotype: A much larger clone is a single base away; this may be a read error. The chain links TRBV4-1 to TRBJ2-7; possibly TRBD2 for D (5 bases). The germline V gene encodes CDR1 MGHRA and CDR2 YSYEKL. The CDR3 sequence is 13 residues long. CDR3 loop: CASSQEQRGEQHF. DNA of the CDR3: TGCGCCAGCAGCCAAGAACAACGTGGGGAGCAGCACTTC.

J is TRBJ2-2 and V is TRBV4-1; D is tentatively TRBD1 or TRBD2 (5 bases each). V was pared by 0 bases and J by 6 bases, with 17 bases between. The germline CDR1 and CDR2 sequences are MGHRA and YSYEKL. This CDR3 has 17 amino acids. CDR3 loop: CASSQDLGTQASGELFF. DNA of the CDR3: TGCGCCAGCAGCCAAGACCTCGGGACCCAGGCTTCCGGGGAGCTGTTTTTT.

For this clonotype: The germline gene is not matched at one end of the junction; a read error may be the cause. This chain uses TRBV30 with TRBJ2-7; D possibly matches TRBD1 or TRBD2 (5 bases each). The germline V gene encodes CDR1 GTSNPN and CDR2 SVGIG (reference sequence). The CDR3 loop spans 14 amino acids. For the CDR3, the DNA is TGTGACTGGAGTGTAGGGCAGGGACCATACGAGCAGTACTTC. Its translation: CDWSVGQGPYEQYF.

The CDR3 DNA follows: TGCAGTGCGCTCGATGCAGTTGATACCTACGAGCAGTACTTC. Translated: CSALDAVDTYEQYF. The rearrangement joins TRBV20-1 to TRBJ2-7; D not certain. The germline V gene encodes CDR1 DFQATT and CDR2 SNEGSKA (reference sequence). This CDR3 spans 14 amino acids. V was clipped by 6 bases and J by 2 bases, with 17 bases between them.

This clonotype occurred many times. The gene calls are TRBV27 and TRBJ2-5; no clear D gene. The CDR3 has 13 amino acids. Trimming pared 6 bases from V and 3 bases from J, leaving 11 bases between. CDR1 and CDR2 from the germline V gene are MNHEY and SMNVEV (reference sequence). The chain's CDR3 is CASSLGAEETQYF. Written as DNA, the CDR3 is TGTGCCAGCAGCCTCGGTGCCGAAGAGACCCAGTACTTC.

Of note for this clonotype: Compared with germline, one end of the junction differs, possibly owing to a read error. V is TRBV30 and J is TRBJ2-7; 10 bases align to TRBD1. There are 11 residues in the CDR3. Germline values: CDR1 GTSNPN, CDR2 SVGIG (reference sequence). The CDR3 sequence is CAWSGGQGPNF. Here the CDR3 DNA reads TGTGCCTGGAGTGGGGGACAGGGGCCAAACTTC.

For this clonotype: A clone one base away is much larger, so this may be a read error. In nucleotides, the CDR3 is TGTGCCAGTAGTACCCTAGCGGGACCATCACTGGATGAGCAGTTCTTC. Protein product: CASSTLAGPSLDEQFF. The chain uses TRBV19 and TRBJ2-1, with 9 bases fitting TRBD2. The CDR3 consists of 16 residues. J was trimmed by 8 bases and V by 4 bases; bases with no gene match: 12. Germline CDR1 reads LNHDA; CDR2 reads SQIVND (reference sequence).